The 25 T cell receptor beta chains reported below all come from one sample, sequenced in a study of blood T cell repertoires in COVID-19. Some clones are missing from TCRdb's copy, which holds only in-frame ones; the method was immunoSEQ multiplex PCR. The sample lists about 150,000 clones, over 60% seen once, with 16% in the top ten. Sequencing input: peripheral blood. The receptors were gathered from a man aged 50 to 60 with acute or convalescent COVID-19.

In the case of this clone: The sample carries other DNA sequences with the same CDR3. Written as DNA, the CDR3 is TGCGCCAGCAGTTTTCAGGGAAACACTGAAGCTTTCTTT. It translates to CASSFQGNTEAFF. The chain combines TRBV5-1 with TRBJ1-1; possible D gene TRBD1, 5 bases. Per germline, CDR1 SGHRS and CDR2 YFSETQ. This CDR3 region has 13 residues. V lost 5 bases and J 2 bases, leaving 10 bases between the germline ends.

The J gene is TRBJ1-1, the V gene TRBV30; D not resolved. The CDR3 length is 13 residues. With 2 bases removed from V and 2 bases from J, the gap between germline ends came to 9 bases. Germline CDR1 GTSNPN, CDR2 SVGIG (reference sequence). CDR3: CAWSSAFNTEAFF. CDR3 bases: TGTGCCTGGAGTTCAGCGTTTAACACTGAAGCTTTCTTT.

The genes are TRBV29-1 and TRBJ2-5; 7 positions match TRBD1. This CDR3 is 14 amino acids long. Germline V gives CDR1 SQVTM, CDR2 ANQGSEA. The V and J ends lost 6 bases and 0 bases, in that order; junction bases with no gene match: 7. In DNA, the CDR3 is TGCAGCGTGAGACGGGACAGTAACCAAGAGACCCAGTACTTC. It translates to CSVRRDSNQETQYF.

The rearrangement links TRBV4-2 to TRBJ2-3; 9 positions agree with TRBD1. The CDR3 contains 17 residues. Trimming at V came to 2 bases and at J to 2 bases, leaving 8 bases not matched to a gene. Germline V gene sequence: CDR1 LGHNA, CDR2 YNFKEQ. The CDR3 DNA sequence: TGTGCCAGCAGCCAAAGATCACAGGGGGCCAACACAGATACGCAGTATTTT. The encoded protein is CASSQRSQGANTDTQYF.

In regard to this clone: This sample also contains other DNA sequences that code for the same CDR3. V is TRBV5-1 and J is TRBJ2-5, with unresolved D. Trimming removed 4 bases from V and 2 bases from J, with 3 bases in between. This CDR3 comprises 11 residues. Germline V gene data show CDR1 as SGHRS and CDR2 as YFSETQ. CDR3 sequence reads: CASSLQETQYF. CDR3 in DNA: TGCGCCAGCAGCCTGCAAGAGACCCAGTACTTC.

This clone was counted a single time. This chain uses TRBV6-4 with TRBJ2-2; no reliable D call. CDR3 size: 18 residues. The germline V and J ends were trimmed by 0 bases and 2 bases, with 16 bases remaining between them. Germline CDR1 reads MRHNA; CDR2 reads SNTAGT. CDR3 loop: CASSDSIFCGFNTGELFF. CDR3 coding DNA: TGTGCCAGCAGTGACTCTATTTTCTGCGGATTCAACACCGGGGAGCTGTTTTTT.

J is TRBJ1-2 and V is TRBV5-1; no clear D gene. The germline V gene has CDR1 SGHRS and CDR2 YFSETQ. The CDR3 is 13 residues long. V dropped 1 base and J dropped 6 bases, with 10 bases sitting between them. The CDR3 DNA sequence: TGCGCCAGCAGCTTGAGCCGGGAAAATGGCTACACCTTC. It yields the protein CASSLSRENGYTF.

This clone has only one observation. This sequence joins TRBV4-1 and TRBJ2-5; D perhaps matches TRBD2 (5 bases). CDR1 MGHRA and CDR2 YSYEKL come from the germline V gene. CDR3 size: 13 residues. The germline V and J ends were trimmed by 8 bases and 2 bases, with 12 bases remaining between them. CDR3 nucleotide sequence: TGCGCCAGCCGTCGGACGGGACAAGAGACCCAGTACTTC. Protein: CASRRTGQETQYF.

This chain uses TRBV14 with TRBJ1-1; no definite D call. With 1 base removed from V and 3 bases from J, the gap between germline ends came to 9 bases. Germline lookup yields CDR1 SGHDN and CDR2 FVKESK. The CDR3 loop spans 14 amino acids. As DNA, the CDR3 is TGTGCCAGCAGCCAAGTCGGCGGGGACACTGAAGCTTTCTTT. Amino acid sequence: CASSQVGGDTEAFF.

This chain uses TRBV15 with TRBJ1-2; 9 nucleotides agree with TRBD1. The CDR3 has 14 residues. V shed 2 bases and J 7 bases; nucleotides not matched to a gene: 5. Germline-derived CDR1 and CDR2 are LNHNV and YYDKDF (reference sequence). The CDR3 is CATSRQQGAGGYTF. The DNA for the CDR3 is TGTGCCACCAGCAGACAACAGGGGGCGGGTGGCTACACCTTC.

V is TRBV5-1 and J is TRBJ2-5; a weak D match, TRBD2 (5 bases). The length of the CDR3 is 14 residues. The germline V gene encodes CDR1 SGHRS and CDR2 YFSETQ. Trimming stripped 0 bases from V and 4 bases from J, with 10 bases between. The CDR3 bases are TGCGCCAGCAGCTTGGAGCCGGGATCAGAGACCCAGTACTTC. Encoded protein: CASSLEPGSETQYF.

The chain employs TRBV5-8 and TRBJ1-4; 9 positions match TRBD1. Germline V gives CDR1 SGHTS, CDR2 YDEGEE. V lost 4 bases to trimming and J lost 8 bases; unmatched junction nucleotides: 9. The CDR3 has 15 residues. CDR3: CASSLQDRGGEKLFF. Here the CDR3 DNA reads TGTGCCAGCAGCCTGCAGGACAGGGGCGGGGAAAAACTGTTTTTT.

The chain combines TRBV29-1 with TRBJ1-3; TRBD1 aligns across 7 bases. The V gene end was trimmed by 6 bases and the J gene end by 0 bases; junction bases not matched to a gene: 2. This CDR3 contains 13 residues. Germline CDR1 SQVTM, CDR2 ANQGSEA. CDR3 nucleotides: TGCAGCGTAACAGGGGACTCTGGAAACACCATATATTTT. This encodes CSVTGDSGNTIYF.

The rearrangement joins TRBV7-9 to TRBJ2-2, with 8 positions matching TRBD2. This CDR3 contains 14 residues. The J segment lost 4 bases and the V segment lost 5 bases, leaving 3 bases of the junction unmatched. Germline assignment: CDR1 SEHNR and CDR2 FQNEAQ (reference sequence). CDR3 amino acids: CASSVSGTTGELFF. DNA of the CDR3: TGTGCCAGCAGCGTTAGCGGGACCACCGGGGAGCTGTTTTTT. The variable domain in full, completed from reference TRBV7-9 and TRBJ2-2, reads DTGVSQNPRHKITKRGQNVTFRCDPISEHNRLYWYRQTLGQGPEFLTYFQNEAQLEKSRLLSDRFSAERPKGSFSTLEIQRTEQGDSAMYLCASSVSGTTGELFFGEGSRLTVL.

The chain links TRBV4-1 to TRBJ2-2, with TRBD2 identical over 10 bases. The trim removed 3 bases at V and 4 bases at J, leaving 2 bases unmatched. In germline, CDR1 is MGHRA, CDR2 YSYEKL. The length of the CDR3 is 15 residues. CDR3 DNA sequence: TGCGCCAGCAGCCAGATAGCGGGGGGCACCGGGGAGCTGTTTTTT. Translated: CASSQIAGGTGELFF.

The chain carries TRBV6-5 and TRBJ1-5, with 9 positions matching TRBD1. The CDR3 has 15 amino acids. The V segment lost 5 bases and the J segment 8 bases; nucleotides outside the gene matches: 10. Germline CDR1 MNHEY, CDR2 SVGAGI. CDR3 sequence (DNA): TGTGCCAGCAGTCTTGGGACAGGGCCCGGGGAGCCCCAGCATTTT. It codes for CASSLGTGPGEPQHF.

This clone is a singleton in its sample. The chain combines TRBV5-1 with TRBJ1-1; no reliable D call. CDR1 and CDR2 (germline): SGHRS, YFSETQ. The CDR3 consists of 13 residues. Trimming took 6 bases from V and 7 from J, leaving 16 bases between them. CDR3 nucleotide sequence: TGCGCCAGCATGGGGAGCCAGGCTGGTGAAGCTTTCTTT. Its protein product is CASMGSQAGEAFF.

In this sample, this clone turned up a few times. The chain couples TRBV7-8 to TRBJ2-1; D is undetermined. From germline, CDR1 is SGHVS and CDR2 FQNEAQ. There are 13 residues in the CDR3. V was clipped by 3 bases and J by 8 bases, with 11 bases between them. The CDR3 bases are TGTGCCAGCAGCTTCTCTAAAGCCCATGAGCAGTTCTTC. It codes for CASSFSKAHEQFF.

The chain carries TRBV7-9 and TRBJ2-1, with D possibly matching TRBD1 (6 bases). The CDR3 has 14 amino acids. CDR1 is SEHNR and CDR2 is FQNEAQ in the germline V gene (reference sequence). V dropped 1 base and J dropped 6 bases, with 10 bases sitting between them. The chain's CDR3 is CASSLDRAGNEQFF. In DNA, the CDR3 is TGTGCCAGCAGCTTAGACAGGGCTGGCAATGAGCAGTTCTTC.

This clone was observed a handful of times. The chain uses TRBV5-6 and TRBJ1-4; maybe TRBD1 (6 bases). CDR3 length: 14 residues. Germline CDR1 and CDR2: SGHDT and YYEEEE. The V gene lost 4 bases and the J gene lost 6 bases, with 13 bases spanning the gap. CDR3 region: CASSEGTNDEKLFF. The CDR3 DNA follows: TGTGCCAGCAGCGAGGGGACAAATGATGAAAAACTGTTTTTT.

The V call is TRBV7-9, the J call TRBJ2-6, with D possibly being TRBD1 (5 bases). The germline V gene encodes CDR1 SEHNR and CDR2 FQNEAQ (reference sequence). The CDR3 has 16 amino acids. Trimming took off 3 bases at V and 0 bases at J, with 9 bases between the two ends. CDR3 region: CASSLTAFSGANVLTF. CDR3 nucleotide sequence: TGTGCCAGCAGCTTGACAGCATTCTCTGGGGCCAACGTCCTGACTTTC.

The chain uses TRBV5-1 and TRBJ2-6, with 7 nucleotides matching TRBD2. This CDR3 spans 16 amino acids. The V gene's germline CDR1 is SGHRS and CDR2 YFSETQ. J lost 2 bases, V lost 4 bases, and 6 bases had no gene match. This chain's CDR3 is CASSQQGGAGANVLTF. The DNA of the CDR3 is TGCGCCAGCAGCCAGCAGGGAGGGGCTGGGGCCAACGTCCTGACTTTC.

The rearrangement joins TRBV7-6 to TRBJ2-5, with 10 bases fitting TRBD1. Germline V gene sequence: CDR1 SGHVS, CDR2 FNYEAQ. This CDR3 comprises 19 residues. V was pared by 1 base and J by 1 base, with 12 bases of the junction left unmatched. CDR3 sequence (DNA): TGTGCCAGCAGCTTAGATCCAAAAACCGGGACAGGGGCCCAAGAGACCCAGTACTTC. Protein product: CASSLDPKTGTGAQETQYF. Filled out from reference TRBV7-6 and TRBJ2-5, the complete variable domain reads GAGVSQSPRYKVTKRGQDVALRCDPISGHVSLYWYRQALGQGPEFLTYFNYEAQQDKSGLPNDRFSAERPEGSISTLTIQRTEQRDSAMYRCASSLDPKTGTGAQETQYFGPGTRLLVL.

The CDR3, as DNA: TGCAGCGTTGGAGACCCCGGGAGGGGCTACACCTTC. As protein: CSVGDPGRGYTF. This chain connects TRBV29-1 to TRBJ1-2; no clear D. In germline, CDR1 is SQVTM, CDR2 ANQGSEA. V shed 4 bases and J shed 8 bases, with 14 bases lying between them. This CDR3 region has 12 residues. The full variable domain, in which reference TRBV29-1 and TRBJ1-2 provide the parts outside the CDR3, is SAVISQKPSRDICQRGTSLTIQCQVDSQVTMMFWYRQQPGQSLTLIATANQGSEATYESGFVIDKFPISRPNLTFSTLTVSNMSPEDSSIYLCSVGDPGRGYTFGSGTRLTVV.

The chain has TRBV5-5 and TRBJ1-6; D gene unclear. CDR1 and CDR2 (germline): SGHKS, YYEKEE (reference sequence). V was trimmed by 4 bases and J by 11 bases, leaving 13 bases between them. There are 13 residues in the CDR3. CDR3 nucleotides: TGTGCCAGCAGCCAAATGTTACTAGCACCCCTCCACTTT. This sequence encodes CASSQMLLAPLHF.